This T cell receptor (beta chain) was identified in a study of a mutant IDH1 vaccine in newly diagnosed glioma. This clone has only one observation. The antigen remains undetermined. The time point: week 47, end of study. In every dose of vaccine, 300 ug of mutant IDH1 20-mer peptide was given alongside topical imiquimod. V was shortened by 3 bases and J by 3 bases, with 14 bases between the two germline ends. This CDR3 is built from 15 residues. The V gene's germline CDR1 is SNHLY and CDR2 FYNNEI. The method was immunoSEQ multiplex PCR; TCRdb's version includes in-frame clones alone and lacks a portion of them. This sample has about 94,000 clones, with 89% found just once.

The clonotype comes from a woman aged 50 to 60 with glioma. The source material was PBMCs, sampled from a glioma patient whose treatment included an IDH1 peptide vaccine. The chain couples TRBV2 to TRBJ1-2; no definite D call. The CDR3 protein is CASSERALPHYGYTF. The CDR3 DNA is TGTGCCAGCAGTGAGCGGGCTCTCCCGCACTATGGCTACACCTTC.